Listed here are 16 T cell receptor beta chains from one sample, sequenced in a study of blood T cells in healthy people across ages. Using a J-beta primer mix together with a sample-barcoded 5' primer, a second PCR was run for roughly 6 to 11 cycles. TCRdb itself ran the 5' RACE reads through MiXCR, one entry per CDR3 protein. Of around 1,000,000 distinct CDR3 sequences in the sample, approximately 38% were seen once. Sequenced sample: blood. These TCRs come from a man aged 18 to 29 in good health.

The V gene is TRBV14, the J gene TRBJ2-2, with D hard to call. With 4 bases removed from V and 7 bases from J, the gap between germline ends came to 13 bases. CDR3 length: 14 amino acids. Germline V gives CDR1 SGHDN, CDR2 FVKESK. The CDR3 region is CASSPGTFVGELFF. CDR3 nucleotides: TGTGCCAGCAGCCCTGGAACCTTTGTCGGGGAGCTGTTTTTT. Complete variable domain (other parts from reference TRBV14 and TRBJ2-2): EAGVTQFPSHSVIEKGQTVTLRCDPISGHDNLYWYRRVMGKEIKFLLHFVKESKQDESGMPNNRFLAERTGGTYSTLKVQPAELEDSGVYFCASSPGTFVGELFFGEGSRLTVL.

The chain is built from TRBV5-5 and TRBJ2-2; 10 positions agree with TRBD2. The CDR3 sequence is 17 residues long. With V trimmed by 2 bases and J by 0 bases, 4 bases remained unmatched. CDR1 is SGHKS, CDR2 YYEKEE, per germline (reference sequence). The CDR3 sequence: CASSLTSGAANTGELFF. In DNA, the CDR3 is TGTGCCAGCAGCTTAACTAGCGGGGCCGCGAACACCGGGGAGCTGTTTTTT.

This chain uses TRBV12-3 or TRBV12-4 with TRBJ2-1; unclear D gene. With the DNA end fitting TRBJ2-7 better, the J assignment may be wrong. This CDR3 region has 15 residues. The CDR3: CASSLSLSSYNEQYF. CDR3 nucleotide sequence: TGTGCCAGCAGTTTAAGCCTGAGCTCCTACAATGAGCAGTACTTC.

This clonotype showed up just once. The chain has TRBV20-1 and TRBJ2-7; D unclear. Trimming took off 3 bases at V and 7 bases at J, with 16 bases between the two ends. CDR3 length equals 13 residues. CDR1 is DFQATT, CDR2 SNEGSKA, per germline (reference sequence). This CDR3 is CSASEGSYNEQYF. CDR3 nucleotide sequence: TGCAGTGCTAGCGAAGGATCCTACAATGAGCAGTACTTC.

Points on this clonotype: A much bigger clone sits one base away, suggesting this may be a read error. V and J are TRBV12-3 or TRBV12-4 and TRBJ1-4, with D unresolved. The CDR3 totals 14 residues. V was clipped by 5 bases and J by 3 bases, with 10 bases between them. The DNA of the CDR3 is TGTGCCAGCAGTGTCGCGGCAGCTAATGAAAAACTGTTTTTT. As protein: CASSVAAANEKLFF.

This sequence joins TRBV7-9 and TRBJ2-7; D is perhaps TRBD2 (5 bases). This CDR3 has 14 residues. Trimming pared 1 base from V and 4 bases from J, leaving 11 bases between. Germline V gene sequence: CDR1 SEHNR, CDR2 FQNEAQ (reference sequence). The CDR3 bases are TGTGCCAGCAGCTTAGGGGAGCTAGTATACGAGCAGTACTTC. Translating gives CASSLGELVYEQYF.

This clonotype was detected only a few times. J is TRBJ2-1 and V is TRBV5-5; the D is unclear. CDR3 size: 15 residues. V lost 1 base to trimming and J lost 0 bases, with 8 bases between them. In germline, CDR1 is SGHKS, CDR2 YYEKEE (reference sequence). The DNA for the CDR3 is TGTGCCAGCAGCTTGAACCAGGCCTCCTACAATGAGCAGTTCTTC. As protein: CASSLNQASYNEQFF.

This clonotype was seen more than once but under ten times. DNA for the CDR3: TGCAGTGCTAGCCAGCCGTCTAACTATGGCTACACCTTC. This codes for CSASQPSNYGYTF. The V call is TRBV20-1, the J call TRBJ1-2; no firm D call. From germline, CDR1 is DFQATT and CDR2 SNEGSKA (reference sequence). The CDR3 covers 13 residues. V was pared by 3 bases and J by 0 bases, with 8 bases between.

This clonotype was counted a single time. With a much larger clone just one base away, this may be a read error. The genes are TRBV6-6 and TRBJ1-2, with 10 bases fitting TRBD1. The CDR3 loop spans 15 amino acids. Germline assignment: CDR1 MNHNY and CDR2 SVGAGI (reference sequence). CDR3 nucleotide sequence: TGTGCCAGCAGTTACAGGGGACAGGGGAACTATGGCCACACCTTC. Translated, it gives CASSYRGQGNYGHTF.

CDR3 bases: TGTGCCAGCAGTGAAGCGGGGACAGGGTTCAATGAAAAACTGTTTTTT. It yields the protein CASSEAGTGFNEKLFF. The chain couples TRBV2 to TRBJ1-4; 9 bases agree with TRBD1. Germline trimming cut 0 bases from V and 5 bases from J; bases unmatched to any gene: 4. Germline CDR1 is SNHLY and CDR2 is FYNNEI. CDR3 length equals 16 residues.

The chain couples TRBV19 to TRBJ1-2; D is unresolved. Germline CDR1 is LNHDA and CDR2 is SQIVND (reference sequence). The CDR3 has 16 amino acids. The V end was cut by 3 bases, the J end by 3 bases, with 17 bases between. This chain's CDR3 is CASSMRRQVDDYGYTF. The CDR3 DNA is TGTGCCAGTAGTATGAGGCGGCAAGTGGACGACTATGGCTACACCTTC.

This rearrangement joins TRBV6-1 to TRBJ1-2; TRBD1 matches at 8 bases. CDR3 length: 15 amino acids. J lost 5 bases, V lost 1 base, and 6 bases had no gene match. Per germline, CDR1 MNHNS and CDR2 SASEGT. CDR3 protein: CASSEGVTGGYGYTF. The CDR3 nucleotides are TGTGCCAGCAGTGAAGGCGTTACAGGGGGATATGGCTACACCTTC.

The chain couples TRBV20-1 to TRBJ1-1; TRBD1 agrees at 7 bases. CDR1 DFQATT and CDR2 SNEGSKA come from the germline V gene (reference sequence). With 6 bases clipped from V and 3 bases from J, the junction kept 10 bases outside the gene matches. This CDR3 has 14 residues. CDR3 residues: CSARPQGSDTEAFF. The CDR3 DNA follows: TGCAGTGCCCGTCCACAGGGGTCGGACACTGAAGCTTTCTTT.

This chain connects TRBV20-1 to TRBJ2-3, with D unclear. The germline CDR1 and CDR2 sequences are DFQATT and SNEGSKA (reference sequence). V was shortened by 6 bases and J by 6 bases, with 10 bases between the two germline ends. The CDR3 spans 11 residues. This CDR3 reads CSATFMDTQYF. CDR3 coding DNA: TGCAGTGCCACATTCATGGATACGCAGTATTTT.

To note about this clonotype: A read error may explain this, as a much larger clone is one base away. The CDR3 protein is CASSPGQQYNEQFF. The CDR3 DNA is TGCGCCAGCAGCCCAGGACAGCAATACAATGAGCAGTTCTTC. This chain uses TRBV5-1 with TRBJ2-1; possibly TRBD1 for D (6 bases). The CDR3 loop spans 14 amino acids. V dropped 4 bases and J dropped 4 bases, with 12 bases sitting between them. CDR1 is SGHRS and CDR2 is YFSETQ in the germline V gene. Filled out from reference TRBV5-1 and TRBJ2-1, the complete variable domain reads KAGVTQTPRYLIKTRGQQVTLSCSPISGHRSVSWYQQTPGQGLQFLFEYFSETQRNKGNFPGRFSGRQFSNSRSEMNVSTLELGDSALYLCASSPGQQYNEQFFGPGTRLTVL.

This clonotype was counted a few times. The chain couples TRBV11-2 to TRBJ2-5; D not resolved. CDR1 and CDR2 from the germline V gene are SGHAT and FQNNGV. CDR3 length: 14 amino acids. The V end was cut by 0 bases, the J end by 2 bases, with 7 bases between. CDR3 DNA sequence: TGTGCCAGCAGCTTAGATCCCTATCAAGAGACCCAGTACTTC. This sequence encodes CASSLDPYQETQYF.